This T cell receptor beta chain was observed in a study of T-cell reconstitution after alpha-beta-depleted transplantation in children. Regarding the study as a whole: Hyperexpanded clones declined; after one year, newly produced T cells mostly supplied diversity. Approximately two months post-transplant, alpha-beta T cells reportedly originated from several hundred expanded graft clones. At day 60, the high TCRbeta diversity found in some patients originated from recipient T cells and thymic progenitors that had survived.

Preparation of the TCRbeta library involved a method that used unique molecular identifiers. MiXCR, run by TCRdb on the PCR reads, gives a single entry per CDR3 protein. The data contain 700,000 to 850,000 distinct CDR3 sequences, 16% of them singletons. This CDR3 has 8 amino acids. Germline CDR1 SGHDN, CDR2 FVKESK. Trimming removed 10 bases from V and 8 bases from J, with 5 bases in between. Notes on this clonotype: Its antigen is not identified.

This chain joins TRBV14 and TRBJ1-1; no clear D gene. The clonotype originates from a male patient under 18 who had a stem cell transplant for acute lymphoblastic leukemia, so the T cells may come from the graft donor. The sequencing here drew on PBMCs, mostly from graft donor cells, taken 360 days after TCRalphabeta/CD19-depleted stem cell transplant. DNA of the CDR3: TGTGCCACCCTGGAAGCTTTCTTT. It yields the protein CATLEAFF.